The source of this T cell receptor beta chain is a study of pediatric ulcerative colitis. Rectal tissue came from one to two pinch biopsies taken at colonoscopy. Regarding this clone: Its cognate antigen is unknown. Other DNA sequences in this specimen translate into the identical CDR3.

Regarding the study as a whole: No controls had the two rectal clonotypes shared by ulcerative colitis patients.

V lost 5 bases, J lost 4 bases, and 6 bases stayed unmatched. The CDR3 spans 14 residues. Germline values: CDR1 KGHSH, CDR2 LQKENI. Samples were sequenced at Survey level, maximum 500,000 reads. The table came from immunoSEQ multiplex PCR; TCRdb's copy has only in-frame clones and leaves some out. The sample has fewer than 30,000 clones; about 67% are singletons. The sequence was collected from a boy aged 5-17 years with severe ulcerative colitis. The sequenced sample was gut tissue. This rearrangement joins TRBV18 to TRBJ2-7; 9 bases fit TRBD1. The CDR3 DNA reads TGTGCCAGCTCAGTCCGGGACAGGGCTTACGAGCAGTACTTC. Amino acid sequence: CASSVRDRAYEQYF.